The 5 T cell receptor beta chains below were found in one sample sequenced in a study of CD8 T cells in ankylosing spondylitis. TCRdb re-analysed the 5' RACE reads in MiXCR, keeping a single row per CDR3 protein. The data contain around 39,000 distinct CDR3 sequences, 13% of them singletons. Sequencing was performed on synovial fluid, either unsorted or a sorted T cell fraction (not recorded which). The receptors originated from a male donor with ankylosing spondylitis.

The chain's CDR3 is CSVGGHEAFF. The CDR3, as DNA: TGCAGCGTCGGGGGACATGAAGCTTTCTTT. The chain joins TRBV29-1 to TRBJ1-1; D is perhaps TRBD1 (6 bases). From germline, CDR1 is SQVTM and CDR2 ANQGSEA. The CDR3 spans 10 residues. Trimming stripped 6 bases from V and 7 bases from J, with 9 bases between.

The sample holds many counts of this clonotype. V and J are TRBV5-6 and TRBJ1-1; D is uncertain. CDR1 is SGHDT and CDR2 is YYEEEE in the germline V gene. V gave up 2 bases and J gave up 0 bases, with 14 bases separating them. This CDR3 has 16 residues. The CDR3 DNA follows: TGTGCCAGCAGCTTCTCGACGTCTTTCATGAACACTGAAGCTTTCTTT. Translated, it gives CASSFSTSFMNTEAFF.

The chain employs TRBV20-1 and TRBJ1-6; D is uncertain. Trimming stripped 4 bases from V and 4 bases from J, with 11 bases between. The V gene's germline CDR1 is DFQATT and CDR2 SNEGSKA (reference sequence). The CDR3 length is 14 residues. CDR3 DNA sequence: TGCAGTGCTAATTTAGAACTTTATAATTCACCCCTCCACTTT. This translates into CSANLELYNSPLHF.

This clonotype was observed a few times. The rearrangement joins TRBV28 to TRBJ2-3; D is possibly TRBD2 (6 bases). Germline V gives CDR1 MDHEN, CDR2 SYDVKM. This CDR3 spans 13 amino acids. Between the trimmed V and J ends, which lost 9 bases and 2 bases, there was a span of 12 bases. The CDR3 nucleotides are TGTGCCAGTGTAGCGGTGATCACAGATACGCAGTATTTT. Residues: CASVAVITDTQYF.

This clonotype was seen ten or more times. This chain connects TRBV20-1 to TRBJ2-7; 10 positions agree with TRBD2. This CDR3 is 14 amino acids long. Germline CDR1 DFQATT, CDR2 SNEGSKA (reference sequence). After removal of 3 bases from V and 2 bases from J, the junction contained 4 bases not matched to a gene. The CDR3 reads CSASLAGEPYEQYF. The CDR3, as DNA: TGCAGTGCTAGTCTAGCGGGGGAGCCCTACGAGCAGTACTTC.